This T cell receptor beta chain appears in the sequencing data of a study of shared T cell receptors in the human thymus. The ends were cut back, 0 bases at V and 8 bases at J, with 8 bases in the middle. The germline gives CDR1 SGHAT, CDR2 FQNNGV. This CDR3 has 13 amino acids. Assay used: immunoSEQ multiplex PCR; TCRdb lists only in-frame clones, some missing. The table records hundreds of thousands of clones, around 87% of them present only once. Another study also made use of these data, one on human thymus T cells.

This clonotype was obtained from a boy less than two years old with a congenital heart defect. The rearrangement joins TRBV11-2 to TRBJ1-5; D call uncertain. Sequenced: thymocytes. The DNA of the CDR3 is TGTGCCAGCAGCTTAGACGGACTCGAGCCCCAGCATTTT. Its translation: CASSLDGLEPQHF.